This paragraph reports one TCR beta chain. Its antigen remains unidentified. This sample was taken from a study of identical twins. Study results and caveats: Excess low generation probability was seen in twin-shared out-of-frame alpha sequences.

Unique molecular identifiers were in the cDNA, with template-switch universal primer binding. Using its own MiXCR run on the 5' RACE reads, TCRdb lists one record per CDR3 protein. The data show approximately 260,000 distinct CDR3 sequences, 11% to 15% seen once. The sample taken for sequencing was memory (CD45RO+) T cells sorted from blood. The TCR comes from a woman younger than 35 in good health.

CDR3 coding DNA: TGTGCCACCGGACAGGGGGGGACCTCTGGGGCCAACGTCCTGACTTTC. Translated: CATGQGGTSGANVLTF. V is TRBV10-3 and J is TRBJ2-6; the match to TRBD1 covers 10 bases. Per germline, CDR1 ENHRY and CDR2 SYGVKD. Trimming took 10 bases from V and 0 from J; bases not matched to a gene: 6. CDR3 length: 16 residues.